The 17 T cell receptor beta chains below were found in one sample sequenced in a study of cytomegalovirus exposure and HLA in healthy donors. Amplification used 60 Vbeta primers and 13 Jbeta primers. Sequenced by immunoSEQ multiplex PCR; TCRdb stores in-frame clones only, minus some. The sample contains roughly 160,000 clones, roughly 79% of which appear only once. Sequenced sample: PBMCs. These receptors all come from a man between 25 and 39 years old in good health and CMV-seronegative.

This rearrangement joins TRBV2 to TRBJ1-2; TRBD1 matches at 9 bases. Germline values: CDR1 SNHLY, CDR2 FYNNEI. The CDR3 consists of 14 residues. V lost 6 bases and J lost 8; bases outside the gene matches: 10. This CDR3 is CASRIDRGSNGYTF. CDR3 bases: TGTGCCAGCAGGATAGACAGGGGGAGTAACGGCTACACCTTC.

The rearrangement links TRBV10-3 to TRBJ1-4, with no clear D. The CDR3 consists of 13 residues. Germline V gene lookup returns CDR1 ENHRY and CDR2 SYGVKD. Trimming removed 4 bases at V and 7 bases at J, with 10 bases between. The CDR3 spells CAISGRAGEKLFF. CDR3 coding DNA: TGTGCCATCAGTGGGAGGGCTGGTGAAAAACTGTTTTTT.

This clone was seen only once. V is TRBV30 and J is TRBJ1-5, with D uncertain. Germline V CDR1 and CDR2: GTSNPN, SVGIG (reference sequence). V gave up 0 bases and J gave up 12 bases, with 15 bases separating them. The CDR3 runs 13 residues. In DNA form, the CDR3 reads TGTGCCTGGAGTGTAAGTCTCCAGTCACGCCAGCATTTT. It encodes CAWSVSLQSRQHF.

This chain connects TRBV30 to TRBJ1-5; D gene uncertain. Germline V gene lookup returns CDR1 GTSNPN and CDR2 SVGIG (reference sequence). The CDR3 totals 13 residues. Deletions cut 4 bases from V and 0 bases from J, with 7 bases between. The DNA for the CDR3 is TGTGCCTGGACCACAGATAGCAATCAGCCCCAGCATTTT. Protein: CAWTTDSNQPQHF.

V gene TRBV27 combines with J gene TRBJ2-7; no definite D call. Per germline, CDR1 MNHEY and CDR2 SMNVEV (reference sequence). The V end lost 2 bases, the J end lost 5 bases, and 19 bases lay between the germline ends. The CDR3 covers 16 residues. The CDR3 reads CASSLGGPSENHEQYF. The CDR3 coding sequence is TGTGCCAGCAGTTTAGGTGGCCCTTCGGAGAACCACGAGCAGTACTTC.

The chain's CDR3 is CASSLGTSGSVDNEQFF. CDR3 in DNA: TGTGCCAGCAGCTTAGGGACTAGCGGGAGTGTGGACAATGAGCAGTTCTTC. This rearrangement joins TRBV7-9 to TRBJ2-1; 13 bases match TRBD2. The trim removed 1 base at V and 5 bases at J, leaving 5 bases unmatched. CDR3 size: 17 residues. CDR1 and CDR2 (germline): SEHNR, FQNEAQ (reference sequence).

CDR3 nucleotides: TGTGCCAGCAGCCCGGGGGACAGGGAAGTACTGTTTTTT. Protein: CASSPGDREVLFF. V is TRBV9 and J is TRBJ1-4; 9 nucleotides line up with TRBD1. The V segment lost 4 bases and the J segment 13 bases; nucleotides outside the gene matches: 8. The CDR3 covers 13 residues. CDR1 is SGDLS and CDR2 is YYNGEE in the germline V gene.

The chain couples TRBV18 to TRBJ2-5; D is unresolved. The DNA end is a closer match to TRBJ2-7, so the J assignment may be wrong. This CDR3 is built from 14 residues. The germline CDR1 and CDR2 sequences are KGHSH and LQKENI. This CDR3 is CASSPSSLAYEQYF. In DNA form, the CDR3 reads TGTGCCAGCTCACCATCGTCTCTTGCCTACGAGCAGTACTTC.

This chain joins TRBV11-2 and TRBJ2-1; perhaps TRBD2 as D (6 bases). This CDR3 has 15 amino acids. Trimming removed 4 bases from V and 3 bases from J, with 13 bases in between. CDR1 SGHAT and CDR2 FQNNGV come from the germline V gene. The CDR3, as DNA: TGTGCCAGCAGCTCAAGGTCGGGGGACTACAATGAGCAGTTCTTC. The encoded protein is CASSSRSGDYNEQFF.

The chain couples TRBV2 to TRBJ2-7; TRBD2 is a possible D gene (5 bases). The CDR3 runs to 14 residues. Trimming removed 5 bases at V and 3 bases at J, with 14 bases between. The germline V gene has CDR1 SNHLY and CDR2 FYNNEI. CDR3 bases: TGTGCCAGCAGTTACACTAGAGGTTTCTACGAGCAGTACTTC. Its protein product is CASSYTRGFYEQYF.

The chain couples TRBV6-1 to TRBJ2-1; D is perhaps TRBD1 (8 bases). Germline loops: CDR1 MNHNS, CDR2 SASEGT. The V and J ends lost 8 bases and 2 bases respectively, with 13 bases between them. There are 14 residues in the CDR3. CDR3 nucleotide sequence: TGTGCCAGCCTACAGGGGGGGCCCTACAATGAGCAGTTCTTC. It specifies CASLQGGPYNEQFF.

A word on this clone: The junction departs from the called germline gene at one end, perhaps through a read error. The chain is built from TRBV4-1 and TRBJ2-6; 8 positions agree with TRBD2. The germline CDR1 and CDR2 sequences are MGHRA and YSYEKL. The CDR3 totals 19 residues. CDR3 in amino acids: CASSSGALAVLSGANVLTF. CDR3 bases: TGCGCCAGCAGCTCCGGGGCACTAGCGGTACTCTCTGGTGCCAACGTCCTGACTTTC.

CDR3 protein: CASSFPGGLGAFF. In DNA, the CDR3 is TGTGCCAGCAGCTTTCCAGGGGGCCTAGGGGCTTTCTTT. V usage is TRBV7-2 and J usage is TRBJ1-1, with 8 bases that match TRBD1. Germline CDR1 is SGHTA and CDR2 is FQGNSA. The V segment lost 3 bases and the J segment 11 bases; nucleotides outside the gene matches: 8. The CDR3 totals 13 residues.

The CDR3 bases are TGTGCCTGGAGGGAGGGACTAGCGGGGGCTCAAGAGACCCAGTACTTC. Its protein is CAWREGLAGAQETQYF. V usage is TRBV30 and J usage is TRBJ2-5; 14 bases are a match to TRBD2. The V and J ends lost 3 bases and 2 bases, in that order; junction bases with no gene match: 5. CDR1 is GTSNPN, CDR2 SVGIG, per germline (reference sequence). The CDR3 has 16 residues.

The rearrangement links TRBV6-5 to TRBJ2-7; D uncertain. Per germline, CDR1 MNHEY and CDR2 SVGAGI. This CDR3 has 15 residues. The ends were cut back, 2 bases at V and 7 bases at J, with 18 bases in the middle. The CDR3 nucleotides read TGTGCCAGCAGTTACCCGATTGGAATCCCGGAGGAGCAGTACTTC. Translated, it gives CASSYPIGIPEEQYF.

The chain couples TRBV6-1 to TRBJ2-3, with D possibly matching TRBD1 (5 bases). CDR1 and CDR2 from the germline V gene are MNHNS and SASEGT. The ends were cut back, 6 bases at V and 3 bases at J, with 7 bases in the middle. The CDR3 extends over 12 amino acids. This CDR3 reads CASRRQTDTQYF. CDR3 DNA sequence: TGTGCCAGCAGAAGACAGACAGATACGCAGTATTTT.

A word on this clone: The junction does not match germline at one end; this may be a read error. V gene TRBV19 combines with J gene TRBJ2-7; the match to TRBD2 covers 13 bases. The CDR3 loop spans 16 amino acids. The germline V gene has CDR1 LNHDA and CDR2 SQIVND (reference sequence). The CDR3 loop reads CASSTGTSGISHEQYF. CDR3 sequence (DNA): TGTGCCAGTAGTACCGGGACTAGCGGGATCTCCCACGAGCAGTACTTC.